The rows below give T cell receptor beta chains drawn from one sample of a study of blood T cell repertoires in COVID-19. TCRdb's copy holds only in-frame clones and misses some; the assay was immunoSEQ multiplex PCR. The sample records over 50,000 clones, about 81% being singletons. Sequenced sample: peripheral blood. The receptor source for this set is a man older than 75 with acute or convalescent COVID-19. CDR3s include the opening cysteine and the closing phenylalanine or tryptophan. A D gene is named only where the DNA matches it firmly. Not all rows give a size; the values are once, few, many and, for expanded clones, a class.

D: .; J: TRBJ1-2; V: TRBV28; size: .; CDR3: CASSFSSRGYGYTF
D: .; J: TRBJ1-2; V: TRBV5-4; size: .; CDR3: CASSLSPPIGYTF
D: TRBD2; J: TRBJ2-7; V: TRBV2; size: .; CDR3: CATNSGSSYEQYF
D: TRBD2; J: TRBJ2-3; V: TRBV5-1; size: .; CDR3: CASSLIAGGGTDTQYF
D: TRBD1; J: TRBJ2-1; V: TRBV4-2; size: .; CDR3: CASSQDRDRDNEQFF
D: .; J: TRBJ1-1; V: TRBV19; size: few; CDR3: CASARTDNTEAFF
D: .; J: TRBJ2-1; V: TRBV7-6; size: .; CDR3: CASSAFTTGDRTYYNEQFF
D: .; J: TRBJ1-4; V: TRBV4-3; size: .; CDR3: CASSQEGAGGKLFF
D: TRBD1; J: TRBJ1-6; V: TRBV28; size: .; CDR3: CASSSPTGGSPLHF
D: TRBD2; J: TRBJ2-3; V: TRBV5-1; size: .; CDR3: CASRGGLAGSTDTQYF
D: TRBD2; J: TRBJ2-7; V: TRBV2; size: .; CDR3: CASRVSGGLNEQYF
D: .; J: TRBJ2-5; V: TRBV7-2; size: .; CDR3: CASSLIGGETQYF
D: TRBD1; J: TRBJ1-1; V: TRBV6-1; size: many; CDR3: CASSDPYRQGDTEAFF
D: TRBD1; J: TRBJ2-3; V: TRBV9; size: many; CDR3: CASSRRQGLGIEISTDTQYF
D: TRBD2; J: TRBJ2-1; V: TRBV7-2; size: few; CDR3: CASRSPGGLNNEQFF
D: .; J: TRBJ2-3; V: TRBV24-1; size: .; CDR3: CATSDLGRTQYF
D: .; J: TRBJ2-7; V: TRBV6-2/TRBV6-3; size: .; CDR3: CASSYLLFDEQYF
D: TRBD1; J: TRBJ1-2; V: TRBV18; size: .; CDR3: CASSPDRANYGYTF
D: TRBD1; J: TRBJ1-2; V: TRBV7-3; size: few; CDR3: CASTPSRGQGSYTF
D: .; J: TRBJ2-1; V: TRBV19; size: .; CDR3: CASSISRFNEQFF
D: TRBD1; J: TRBJ1-6; V: TRBV6-1; size: .; CDR3: CASSEKDVVAGGTNSPLHF
D: .; J: TRBJ2-1; V: TRBV5-1; size: .; CDR3: CASGGGLGEQFF
D: .; J: TRBJ1-5; V: TRBV5-8; size: .; CDR3: CASSLLRGNQPQHF
D: .; J: TRBJ2-7; V: TRBV9; size: .; CDR3: CASREGAGDPYEQYF
D: TRBD1; J: TRBJ1-5; V: TRBV4-2; size: .; CDR3: CASSQSAGGGNQPQHF
D: .; J: TRBJ1-1; V: TRBV5-6; size: .; CDR3: CASSTVTVVNTEAFF
D: TRBD2; J: TRBJ2-1; V: TRBV7-8; size: .; CDR3: CASSLSSGRAVAYNEQFF
D: TRBD2; J: TRBJ2-3; V: TRBV2; size: .; CDR3: CASSDMTSSRTQYF
D: .; J: TRBJ1-2; V: TRBV7-2; size: .; CDR3: CASSITPGQAHNYGYTF
D: .; J: TRBJ2-4; V: TRBV4-2; size: .; CDR3: CASSQDGSGENIQYF
D: TRBD2; J: TRBJ2-5; V: TRBV4-1; size: .; CDR3: CASSPKTSVGPRETQYF
D: .; J: TRBJ2-3; V: TRBV2; size: .; CDR3: CASRSPLSTDTQYF
D: TRBD1; J: TRBJ2-2; V: TRBV18; size: .; CDR3: CASSEGQLNTGELFF
D: .; J: TRBJ2-7; V: TRBV11-3; size: .; CDR3: CASSLGGGQSYEQYF
D: .; J: TRBJ2-7; V: TRBV4-1; size: few; CDR3: CASSPRGGRTYEQYF
D: .; J: TRBJ1-3; V: TRBV28; size: .; CDR3: CASTRGSGNTIYF
D: TRBD2; J: TRBJ2-2; V: TRBV5-4; size: .; CDR3: CASSLGRASGNWELFF
D: TRBD1; J: TRBJ1-4; V: TRBV29-1; size: .; CDR3: CSGSRDSGEKLFF
D: TRBD1; J: TRBJ1-5; V: TRBV2; size: .; CDR3: CASGDRGVRSNQPQHF
D: TRBD2; J: TRBJ2-3; V: TRBV5-4; size: once; CDR3: CASSLTSGGRDTQYF
D: .; J: TRBJ1-3; V: TRBV7-9; size: .; CDR3: CASSIDRGSTIYF
D: TRBD2; J: TRBJ2-1; V: TRBV14; size: .; CDR3: CASSQDIPPGLAGVESYNEQFF
D: TRBD1; J: TRBJ1-3; V: TRBV7-6; size: many; CDR3: CASSQAYRGPGNTIYF
D: .; J: TRBJ2-1; V: TRBV19; size: .; CDR3: CASSTGQLNEQFF
D: .; J: TRBJ2-7; V: TRBV3-1/TRBV3-2; size: .; CDR3: CASSLTRGYEQYF
D: .; J: TRBJ2-2; V: TRBV20-1; size: .; CDR3: CSASIRPPGELFF
D: TRBD1; J: TRBJ1-1; V: TRBV11-2; size: .; CDR3: CASREDRAGEAFF